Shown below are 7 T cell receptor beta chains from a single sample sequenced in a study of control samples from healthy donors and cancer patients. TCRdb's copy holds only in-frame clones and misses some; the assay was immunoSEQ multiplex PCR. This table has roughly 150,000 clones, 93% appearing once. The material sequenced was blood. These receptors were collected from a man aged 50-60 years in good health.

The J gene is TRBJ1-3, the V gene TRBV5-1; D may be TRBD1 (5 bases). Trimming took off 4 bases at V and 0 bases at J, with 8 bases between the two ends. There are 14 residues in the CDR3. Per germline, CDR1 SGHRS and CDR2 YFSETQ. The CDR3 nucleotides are TGCGCCAGCAGCACCGGACACTCTGGAAACACCATATATTTT. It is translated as CASSTGHSGNTIYF.

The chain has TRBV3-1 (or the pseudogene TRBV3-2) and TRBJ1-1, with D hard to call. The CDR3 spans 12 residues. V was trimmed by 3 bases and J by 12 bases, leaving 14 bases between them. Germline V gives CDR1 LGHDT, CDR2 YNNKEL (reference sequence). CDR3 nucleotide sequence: TGTGCCAGCAGCCATCGGGCGGCCGGGACTTTCTTT. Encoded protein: CASSHRAAGTFF.

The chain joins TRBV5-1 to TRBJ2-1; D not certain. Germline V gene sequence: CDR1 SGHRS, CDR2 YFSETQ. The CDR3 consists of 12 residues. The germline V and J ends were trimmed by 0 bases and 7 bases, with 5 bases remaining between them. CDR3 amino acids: CASSLAGNEQFF. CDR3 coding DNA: TGCGCCAGCAGCTTGGCCGGAAATGAGCAGTTCTTC.

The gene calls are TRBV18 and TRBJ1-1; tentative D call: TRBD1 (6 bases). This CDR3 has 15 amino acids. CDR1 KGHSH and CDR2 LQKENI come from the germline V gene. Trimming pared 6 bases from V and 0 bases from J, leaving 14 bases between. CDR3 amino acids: CASSSLDSMNTEAFF. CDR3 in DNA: TGTGCCAGCTCTTCCCTGGACAGCATGAACACTGAAGCTTTCTTT.

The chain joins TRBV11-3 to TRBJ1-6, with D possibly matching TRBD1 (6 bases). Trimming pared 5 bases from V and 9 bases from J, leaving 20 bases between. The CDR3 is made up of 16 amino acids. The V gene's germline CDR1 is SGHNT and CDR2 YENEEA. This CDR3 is CASSDARGSTGSPLHF. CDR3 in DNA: TGTGCCAGCAGCGACGCTAGGGGGAGCACTGGTTCACCCCTCCACTTT. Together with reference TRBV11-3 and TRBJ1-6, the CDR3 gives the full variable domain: EAGVVQSPRYKIIEKKQPVAFWCNPISGHNTLYWYLQNLGQGPELLIRYENEEAVDDSQLPKDRFSAERLKGVDSTLKIQPAELGDSAVYLCASSDARGSTGSPLHFGNGTRLTVT.

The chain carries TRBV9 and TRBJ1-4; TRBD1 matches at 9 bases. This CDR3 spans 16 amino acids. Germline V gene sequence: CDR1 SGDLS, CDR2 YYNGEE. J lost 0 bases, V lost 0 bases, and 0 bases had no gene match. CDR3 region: CASSVGQGATNEKLFF. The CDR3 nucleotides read TGTGCCAGCAGCGTAGGACAGGGGGCAACTAATGAAAAACTGTTTTTT.

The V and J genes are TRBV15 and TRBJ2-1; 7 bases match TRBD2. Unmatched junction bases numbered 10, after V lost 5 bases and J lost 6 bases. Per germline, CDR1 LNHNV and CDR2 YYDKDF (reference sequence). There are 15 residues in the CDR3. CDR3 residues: CATSGRTRAVNEQFF. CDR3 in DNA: TGTGCCACCAGCGGGCGGACTAGAGCCGTCAATGAGCAGTTCTTC.